A single T cell receptor (beta chain) is shown here with its context. Antigen: not known. The entry originates in a study of cytomegalovirus exposure and HLA in healthy donors. About the research overall: Assignment to the Caucasian-associated ancestry cluster applied to around 76% of the approximately 420 genotyped donors. General study points: Sequencing likely produced, as an artifact, a cluster of highly shared sequence variants. In vitro experiments confirmed that three CMV-associated chains were specific for CMV antigens. It was 150 to 200 TCR beta chains that were listed as cytomegalovirus-associated.

Germline trimming cut 8 bases from V and 2 bases from J; bases unmatched to any gene: 11. The CDR3 contains 15 residues. Germline assignment: CDR1 SGHNT and CDR2 YYREEE (reference sequence). Both 60 Vbeta primers and 13 Jbeta primers went into the PCR. Sequencing was performed with immunoSEQ multiplex PCR; in TCRdb, only in-frame clones are kept and a portion is missing. The table has roughly 190,000 clones, roughly 80% seen once. The chain combines TRBV5-4 with TRBJ2-3, with 7 bases fitting TRBD1. Sample: PBMCs. The TCR was taken from a man aged 35-49 years in good health and CMV-seropositive. CDR3 sequence (DNA): TGTGCCAGTCCGTCCCAGGGGGATGACACAGATACGCAGTATTTT. Its translation: CASPSQGDDTDTQYF.